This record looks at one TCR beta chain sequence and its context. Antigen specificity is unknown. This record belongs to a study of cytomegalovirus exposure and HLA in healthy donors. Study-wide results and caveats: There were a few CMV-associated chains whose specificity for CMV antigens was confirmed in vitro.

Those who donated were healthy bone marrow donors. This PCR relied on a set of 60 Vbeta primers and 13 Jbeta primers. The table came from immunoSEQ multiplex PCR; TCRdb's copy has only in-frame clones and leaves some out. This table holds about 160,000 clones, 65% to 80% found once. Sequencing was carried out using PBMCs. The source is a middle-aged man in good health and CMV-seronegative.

CDR3: CASSPWGQRSYEQYF. The DNA for the CDR3 is TGTGCCAGCAGTCCATGGGGACAGAGATCCTACGAGCAGTACTTC. This chain links TRBV28 with TRBJ2-7; 7 bases match TRBD1. V was clipped by 5 bases and J by 1 base; unmatched bases: 8. Germline V lookup: CDR1 MDHEN, CDR2 SYDVKM. The CDR3 consists of 15 residues.